This T cell receptor beta chain was identified in a study of cytomegalovirus exposure and HLA in healthy donors. Study-wide context: Early released data had 65 million to 100 million unique TCRs, all coming from HLA-typed donors.

General observations from the study: The majority of TCR sequences were rare, yet some public TCRs appeared in many donors. Segments of the TCR beta V type were, in most cases, productive about 87% or about 30% of the time in an earlier analysis.

Comments on this clone: Its target is not known.

The CDR3 is 17 residues long. The PCR was carried out with 60 Vbeta primers and 13 Jbeta primers. TCRdb's table, derived via immunoSEQ multiplex PCR, lists solely in-frame clones and lacks some. The data hold some 130,000 clones, with around 85% observed a single time. The source of this sequence is a woman aged 45-65 years in good health and CMV-seropositive. The specimen sequenced was PBMCs. This chain joins TRBV21-1 and TRBJ1-2; the table's D call, TRBD1, was not checked against the DNA. TRBV21-1 corresponds to a pseudogene. CDR3 sequence reads: CASSRRDRDLRNYGYTF. DNA for the CDR3: TGTGCCAGCAGCCGCCGGGACAGGGACTTGAGAAACTATGGCTACACCTTC.